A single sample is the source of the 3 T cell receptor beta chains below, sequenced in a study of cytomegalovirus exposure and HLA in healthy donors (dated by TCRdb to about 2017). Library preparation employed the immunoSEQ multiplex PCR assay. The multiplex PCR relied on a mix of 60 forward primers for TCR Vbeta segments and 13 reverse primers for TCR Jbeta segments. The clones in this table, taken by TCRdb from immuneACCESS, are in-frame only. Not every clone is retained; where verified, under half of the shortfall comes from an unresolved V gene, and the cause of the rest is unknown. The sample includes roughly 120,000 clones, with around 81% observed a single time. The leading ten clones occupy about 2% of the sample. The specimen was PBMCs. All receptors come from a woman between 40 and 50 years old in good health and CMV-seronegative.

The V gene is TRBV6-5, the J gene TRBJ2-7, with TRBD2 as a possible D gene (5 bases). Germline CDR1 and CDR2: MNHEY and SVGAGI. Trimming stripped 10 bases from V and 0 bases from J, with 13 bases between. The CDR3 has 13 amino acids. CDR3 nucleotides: TGTGCCACCCTTCCTCGGGGCTCCTACGAGCAGTACTTC. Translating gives CATLPRGSYEQYF.

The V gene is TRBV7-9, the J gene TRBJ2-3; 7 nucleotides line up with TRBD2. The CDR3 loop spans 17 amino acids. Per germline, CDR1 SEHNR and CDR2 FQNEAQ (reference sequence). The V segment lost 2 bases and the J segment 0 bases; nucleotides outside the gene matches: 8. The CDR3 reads CASSLSVGGSSTDTQYF. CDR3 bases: TGTGCCAGCAGCTTATCAGTCGGCGGGAGTAGCACAGATACGCAGTATTTT.

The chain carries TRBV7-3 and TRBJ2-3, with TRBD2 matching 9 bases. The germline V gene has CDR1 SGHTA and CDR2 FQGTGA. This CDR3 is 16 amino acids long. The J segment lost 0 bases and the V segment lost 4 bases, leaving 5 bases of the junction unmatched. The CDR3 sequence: CASSSPSGVSTDTQYF. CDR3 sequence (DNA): TGTGCCAGCAGCTCCCCTAGCGGGGTGAGCACAGATACGCAGTATTTT. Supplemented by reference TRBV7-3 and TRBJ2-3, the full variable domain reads GAGVSQTPSNKVTEKGKYVELRCDPISGHTALYWYRQSLGQGPEFLIYFQGTGAADDSGLPNDRFFAVRPEGSVSTLKIQRTERGDSAVYLCASSSPSGVSTDTQYFGPGTRLTVL.